The 23 T cell receptor beta chains below were found in one sample sequenced in a study of cytomegalovirus exposure and HLA in healthy donors (dated by TCRdb to about 2017). Preparation of the library involved the immunoSEQ multiplex PCR assay. A mixture of 60 forward primers for TCR Vbeta segments and 13 reverse primers for TCR Jbeta segments was used in the multiplex PCR. Not all clones reach the TCRdb copy of this immuneACCESS table, which keeps in-frame sequences only. Checked studies attribute under half of the gap to unresolved V genes and leave the rest unexplained. A total of 85,000 to 100,000 clones appear in this sample, over 55% of them only once. Around 6.3% of the sample comes from the top ten. Sequenced: PBMCs. Receptor source: a woman younger than 45 in good health and CMV-seronegative.

The chain carries TRBV10-1 and TRBJ2-2, with D unclear. The CDR3 extends over 14 amino acids. Germline CDR1 WNHNN, CDR2 SYGVQD (reference sequence). V was pared by 7 bases and J by 3 bases, with 12 bases between. Written as DNA, the CDR3 is TGCGCCAGCAATCACCAGTTTTACACCGGGGAGCTGTTTTTT. Residues: CASNHQFYTGELFF.

This clone has only a few counts. The V and J genes are TRBV5-1 and TRBJ2-3, with TRBD1 matching over 9 bases. V was clipped by 0 bases and J by 5 bases; unmatched bases: 7. This CDR3 spans 16 amino acids. CDR1 is SGHRS, CDR2 YFSETQ, per germline. The CDR3 loop is CASSLDSGQGQDTQYF. For the CDR3, the DNA is TGCGCCAGCAGCTTGGACTCCGGACAGGGGCAAGATACGCAGTATTTT.

This clone was seen a few times. J is TRBJ2-6 and V is TRBV19; D not resolved. This CDR3 contains 13 residues. Per germline, CDR1 LNHDA and CDR2 SQIVND (reference sequence). The V gene lost 3 bases and the J gene lost 2 bases, with 2 bases spanning the gap. The CDR3 DNA reads as TGTGCCAGTAGTATTACTGGGGCCAACGTCCTGACTTTC. It yields the protein CASSITGANVLTF.

V gene TRBV5-1 combines with J gene TRBJ2-2; 8 bases are a match to TRBD1. The V and J ends lost 6 bases and 5 bases, in that order; junction bases with no gene match: 9. The CDR3 length is 15 residues. CDR1 and CDR2 from the germline V gene are SGHRS and YFSETQ. The CDR3 loop reads CASKQQGAWTGELFF. The DNA of the CDR3 is TGCGCCAGCAAACAGCAGGGGGCTTGGACCGGGGAGCTGTTTTTT.

This clone was detected a few times. This chain uses TRBV11-2 with TRBJ2-5; 9 nucleotides line up with TRBD1. This CDR3 is 12 amino acids long. Germline-derived CDR1 and CDR2 are SGHAT and FQNNGV. Trimming took 6 bases from V and 4 from J; bases not matched to a gene: 0. The CDR3 spells CASRGQGETQYF. The CDR3 DNA reads TGTGCCAGCAGGGGACAGGGAGAGACCCAGTACTTC.

The rearrangement joins TRBV6-6 to TRBJ1-3, with 7 nucleotides matching TRBD1. There are 16 residues in the CDR3. Germline-derived CDR1 and CDR2 are MNHNY and SVGAGI (reference sequence). J gave up 0 bases and V 7 bases, and 9 bases lay outside the gene matches. The CDR3 DNA reads as TGTGCCAGCAAAAATACCGACAGGGCCTCTGGAAACACCATATATTTT. This translates into CASKNTDRASGNTIYF.

The V gene is TRBV19, the J gene TRBJ1-1; D might be TRBD1 (5 bases). Trimming cost V 5 bases and J 4 bases, with 11 bases left between them. Germline V gene lookup returns CDR1 LNHDA and CDR2 SQIVND (reference sequence). This CDR3 contains 13 residues. The CDR3 is CASSWRRGTEAFF. The CDR3 region has the DNA TGTGCCAGTAGTTGGAGGAGGGGCACTGAAGCTTTCTTT.

In its sample, this clone was seen once. The rearrangement uses TRBV5-4 and TRBJ2-1; TRBD2 agrees at 8 bases. Trimming at V came to 4 bases and at J to 5 bases, leaving 11 bases not matched to a gene. The CDR3 has 16 amino acids. Per the germline V gene, CDR1 is SGHNT and CDR2 is YYREEE (reference sequence). The CDR3 loop is CASSPRVSGGNNEQFF. The CDR3 nucleotides read TGTGCCAGCAGCCCGCGTGTCAGCGGGGGCAACAATGAGCAGTTCTTC. The variable domain in full, completed from reference TRBV5-4 and TRBJ2-1, reads ETGVTQSPTHLIKTRGQQVTLRCSSQSGHNTVSWYQQALGQGPQFIFQYYREEENGRGNFPPRFSGLQFPNYSSELNVNALELDDSALYLCASSPRVSGGNNEQFFGPGTRLTVL.

The chain links TRBV9 to TRBJ1-4, with 7 nucleotides matching TRBD1. CDR3 length equals 17 residues. V lost 3 bases, J lost 0 bases, and 8 bases stayed unmatched. Per the germline V gene, CDR1 is SGDLS and CDR2 is YYNGEE. CDR3 protein: CASSDPGQRTTNEKLFF. The DNA for the CDR3 is TGTGCCAGCAGCGATCCGGGACAGAGAACAACTAATGAAAAACTGTTTTTT.

This clone has a handful of counts. The rearrangement joins TRBV7-8 to TRBJ2-7; TRBD2 might be the D (6 bases). The CDR3 runs to 12 residues. With 3 bases removed from V and 7 bases from J, the gap between germline ends came to 10 bases. The germline CDR1 and CDR2 sequences are SGHVS and FQNEAQ. The CDR3 coding sequence is TGTGCCAGCAGCTTGTCCGGAGGGGAGCAGTACTTC. Translating gives CASSLSGGEQYF.

This clone was observed once. The V and J genes are TRBV18 and TRBJ2-3; no definite D call. CDR1 is KGHSH and CDR2 is LQKENI in the germline V gene. This CDR3 has 14 residues. V was clipped by 2 bases and J by 2 bases, with 8 bases between them. CDR3 sequence (DNA): TGTGCCAGCTCACCAGGGCAGACCACAGATACGCAGTATTTT. As protein: CASSPGQTTDTQYF.

This clone was counted a few times. The chain recombines TRBV9 with TRBJ1-6; D not resolved. Between the trimmed V and J ends, which lost 2 bases and 0 bases, there was a span of 12 bases. CDR1 SGDLS and CDR2 YYNGEE come from the germline V gene. This CDR3 is 17 amino acids long. This CDR3 is CASSVAPSGSYNSPLHF. CDR3 nucleotides: TGTGCCAGCAGCGTCGCCCCCTCGGGCTCCTATAATTCACCCCTCCACTTT.

This clone appeared once. The CDR3 sequence is CASSEGPSGSYEQYF. The CDR3 DNA sequence: TGTGCCAGCAGTGAAGGCCCTAGCGGCTCCTACGAGCAGTACTTC. This chain links TRBV2 with TRBJ2-7; 7 nucleotides agree with TRBD2. V lost 1 base, J lost 0 bases, and 3 bases stayed unmatched. This CDR3 region has 15 residues. Germline V gene sequence: CDR1 SNHLY, CDR2 FYNNEI. Full variable domain (rest looked up from reference TRBV2 and TRBJ2-7): EPEVTQTPSHQVTQMGQEVILRCVPISNHLYFYWYRQILGQKVEFLVSFYNNEISEKSEIFDDQFSVERPDGSNFTLKIRSTKLEDSAMYFCASSEGPSGSYEQYFGPGTRLTVT.

This clone was counted between two and nine times. V and J are TRBV9 and TRBJ1-1; no firm D call. CDR1 and CDR2 from the germline V gene are SGDLS and YYNGEE. The CDR3 length is 14 residues. The germline V and J ends were trimmed by 0 bases and 5 bases, with 11 bases remaining between them. CDR3: CASSVVEGLTEAFF. In nucleotides, the CDR3 is TGTGCCAGCAGCGTAGTAGAGGGTTTGACTGAAGCTTTCTTT.

A remark on this clone: A much more abundant neighbour one base away suggests this may be a read error. V gene TRBV4-2 combines with J gene TRBJ1-1; D possibly corresponds to TRBD1 (5 bases). V lost 4 bases to trimming and J lost 1 base, with 7 bases between them. The CDR3 extends over 13 amino acids. Germline values: CDR1 LGHNA, CDR2 YNFKEQ. CDR3 coding DNA: TGTGCCAGCAGCCCCCAGGGGAACACTGAAGCTTTCTTT. Amino acids: CASSPQGNTEAFF.

The J gene is TRBJ2-1, the V gene TRBV7-6, with TRBD2 identical over 9 bases. In germline, CDR1 is SGHVS, CDR2 FNYEAQ. J lost 0 bases, V lost 5 bases, and 5 bases had no gene match. CDR3 size: 16 residues. Here the CDR3 reads CASSPARGGSYNEQFF. The CDR3 bases are TGTGCCAGCAGCCCCGCGCGGGGGGGCTCCTACAATGAGCAGTTCTTC.

This clone was seen a single time. The genes are TRBV5-1 and TRBJ2-5; TRBD2 might be the D (6 bases). The germline V and J ends were trimmed by 3 bases and 3 bases, with 12 bases remaining between them. The CDR3 spans 14 residues. Germline lookup yields CDR1 SGHRS and CDR2 YFSETQ. CDR3 nucleotide sequence: TGCGCCAGCAGCTCCAGCGGAGGGGAAGAGACCCAGTACTTC. Its protein product is CASSSSGGEETQYF.

The chain is built from TRBV18 and TRBJ1-2, with D possibly TRBD1 on 5 matching bases. In germline, CDR1 is KGHSH, CDR2 LQKENI. The CDR3 is made up of 10 amino acids. V lost 8 bases to trimming and J lost 10 bases, with 11 bases between them. The CDR3 nucleotides are TGTGCCAGCGCCGGGACTGACTACACCTTC. This gives the protein CASAGTDYTF.

Only a few counts were recorded for this clone. This chain joins TRBV7-3 and TRBJ1-1, with 8 bases aligning to TRBD1. Germline lookup yields CDR1 SGHTA and CDR2 FQGTGA. The CDR3 covers 14 residues. The V gene end was trimmed by 5 bases and the J gene end by 5 bases; junction bases not matched to a gene: 7. The CDR3 DNA reads as TGTGCCAGCAGCACAACAGGGGGAGGAACTGAAGCTTTCTTT. The encoded protein is CASSTTGGGTEAFF.

This clone has a single count. In nucleotides, the CDR3 is TGTGCCAGCAGCACCCGACAGGGGCCCTCGACCGGGGAGCTGTTTTTT. Translating it yields CASSTRQGPSTGELFF. The chain uses TRBV9 and TRBJ2-2, with 8 nucleotides matching TRBD1. Germline CDR1 and CDR2: SGDLS and YYNGEE. The CDR3 is 16 amino acids. V was pared by 4 bases and J by 5 bases, with 10 bases of the junction left unmatched.

The chain links TRBV7-9 to TRBJ1-2, with 8 bases that match TRBD1. The ends lost 5 bases at V and 0 bases at J; junction bases unmatched: 2. The CDR3 length is 14 residues. CDR1 SEHNR and CDR2 FQNEAQ come from the germline V gene (reference sequence). The CDR3: CASSRTGTNYGYTF. In nucleotides, the CDR3 is TGTGCCAGCAGCCGGACAGGGACTAACTATGGCTACACCTTC.

The chain is built from TRBV1 and TRBJ2-5; the table's D call of TRBD2 was not tested on the DNA. TRBV1 is a recognized pseudogene. This CDR3 is 18 amino acids long. The CDR3 spells CTSSLFLGSGERQETQYF. As DNA, the CDR3 is TGCACCAGCAGCCTATTTTTGGGGAGCGGGGAACGACAAGAGACCCAGTACTTC.

This clone was detected only a few times. The genes are TRBV4-2 and TRBJ2-7; 9 nucleotides line up with TRBD1. Trimming removed 1 base from V and 4 bases from J; junction bases left unmatched: 8. CDR3 length equals 16 residues. Germline V gives CDR1 LGHNA, CDR2 YNFKEQ. The CDR3 sequence is CASSQGLGTGLYEQYF. CDR3 sequence (DNA): TGTGCCAGCAGCCAAGGTCTTGGGACAGGGTTGTACGAGCAGTACTTC.